This TCR beta chain was sequenced for a study of a mutant IDH1 vaccine in newly diagnosed glioma. General study results and limits: Under 95% of patients showed vaccine-induced immune responses across multiple MHC alleles.

V shed 10 bases and J shed 5 bases, with 17 bases lying between them. This CDR3 contains 13 residues. Germline values: CDR1 LNHDA, CDR2 SQIVND (reference sequence). Regarding time point: week 35, safety follow-up. Doses comprised 300 ug of mutant IDH1 20-mer peptide each, plus topical imiquimod. A word on this clone: The target antigen is unknown.

Assay: immunoSEQ multiplex PCR; the TCRdb copy retains only in-frame clones and omits some. The table includes tens of thousands of clones, more than 80% detected once. The sequence was obtained from a middle-aged man with glioma. This material consisted of PBMCs, taken from a glioma patient whose treatment included an IDH1 peptide vaccine. V is TRBV19 and J is TRBJ2-5; D possibly corresponds to TRBD1 (5 bases). The CDR3 spells CATSQALGETQYF. The CDR3 bases are TGTGCCACCTCACAGGCCCTGGGTGAGACCCAGTACTTC.